This T cell receptor beta chain was obtained from a study of blood T cells in healthy people across ages (dated by TCRdb to 2014 to 2015). About the investigation overall: Template switching captured roughly one uniquely barcoded TCR beta cDNA molecule per two T cells in model experiments. The donors were divided into four age groups: young (average 16 years), middle-aged (about 39), aged (about 60) and long-lived (about 79). Age-related changes in TCR beta repertoire diversity were measured in the study by deep sequencing normalized with unique cDNA molecular identifiers. To avoid experimental bias, donors of different ages were distributed randomly across sequencing lanes. Two additional independent replicas of 1 million unique cDNA reads from the same blood draw were analyzed for two donors (one aged 18 to 29 and one aged 80 or older).

The paper as a whole reports these results and caveats: The long-lived group showed more naive CD4+ T cells, fewer expanded clones and increased TCR diversity than the aged group, suggesting age selection. Observed TCR beta diversity per million T cells fell roughly linearly with age, and a significant reduction was already apparent by age roughly 41. Estimates of total diversity based on one million sequenced T cells were regarded as lower bounds and as underestimates. There was a strong correlation between observed TCR beta diversity and the percentage of naive T cells measured by flow cytometry. Donor CMV infection status was unknown, potentially confounding age-related changes in expanded clonotypes. Because profiling used bulk unsorted PBMCs, naive and antigen-experienced compartments could not be compared conclusively.

Library prep was done by 5' RACE. This sample was sequenced with an Illumina HiSeq 2500. The second PCR ran for about 7 to 11 cycles and used a J-beta primer mix along with a sample-barcoded 5' primer. Each TCR beta cDNA molecule received a unique molecular identifier from a template-switch 5' adaptor carrying 12 random nucleotides. Each sample yielded at least 3 million CDR3-containing paired-end reads. The Mint cDNA synthesis kit, primed by a TRBC-specific oligonucleotide, was used to synthesize first-strand cDNA from all RNA. Following uracil-DNA glycosylase treatment, all cDNA underwent a first 18-cycle PCR with the universal primers M1SS and BC2_uni_R. From the authors' description of their analysis: Each sample was normalized by randomly selecting 1 million high-quality reads, each carrying a distinct molecular identifier. Instead of being binned into consensus sequences, reads that shared molecular identifiers were thrown out. CDR3 identification, clonotype clustering and error correction used MiTCR with a Q25 quality threshold and the strictest error-elimination algorithm. A nonparametric unseen species model using Euler transformation provided a lower-bound estimate of total TCR beta diversity. TCRdb itself trimmed the public reads at Q25 with fastp, ran MiXCR and retained productive beta chains. Each entry merges the rows of one CDR3 protein and shows their most common DNA and genes. The V and J calls and clone size come from TCRdb's table, not from the authors' own analysis. The sample records 1.6 million or so distinct CDR3 sequences, roughly 30% of which are singletons. The biggest ten clones account for about 11% of the sample.

For CDR1 and CDR2, the germline V gene (reference sequence) lists DFQATT and SNEGSKA. The CDR3 has 16 amino acids, counting the end cysteine and phenylalanine. Only CDR3 DNA is held: 48 bases, read in frame from base 1. Here V drops 0 bases and J drops 0 bases, and the junction holds 5 bases not matched to any gene. Systemically healthy Caucasian individuals from Russia, approximately 39 in total and aged roughly 6 to 95 years, were included as donors. About 9.6 milliliters of peripheral blood were collected from each donor into EDTA-treated Vacutainer tubes. PBMCs were isolated by Ficoll-Paque density-gradient centrifugation, with at least 7 million obtained per sample. Total RNA, at least 6 micrograms per sample, was extracted from PBMCs with Trizol reagent. Naive CD45RAhigh/CD27high T cell percentages were measured by flow cytometry on a PBMC aliquot from every donor. Only a few counts were recorded for this clonotype. This clone's antigen is unknown. Base qualities were left out, and no much larger clone turns up one base away.

Rearrangement joined TRBV20-1 to TRBJ1-2; 9 bases in the middle match TRBD1. Material for sequencing was blood. The sequence derives from a woman in her thirties in good health. This receptor carries the CDR3 CSAREGQGTANYGYTF. The bases are TGCAGTGCTAGAGAAGGACAGGGGACAGCTAACTATGGCTACACCTTC.